The rows below give T cell receptor beta chains drawn from one sample of a study of cytomegalovirus exposure and HLA in healthy donors. The data were produced by immunoSEQ multiplex PCR, yet TCRdb's version contains in-frame clones alone and is incomplete. The sample lists about 130,000 clones, roughly 75% seen once, with more than 4.5% in the top ten. Sequencing used PBMCs. The receptors come from a man aged 25-40 years in good health. Each CDR3 is given with its conserved first and last residue. The D gene is left open where the match is weak. A row's size may be missing; if present it is once, few, many or a size class.

D gene	J gene	V gene	clone size	CDR3 DNA	CDR3 protein
NA	TRBJ2-3	TRBV27	NA	TGTGCCAGCAGTTTGCGCCAGGCGACAGATACGCAGTATTTT	CASSLRQATDTQYF
TRBD1	TRBJ1-2	TRBV6-6	few	TGTGCCAGCAGTACAGGGGCTAACTATGGCTACACCTTC	CASSTGANYGYTF
TRBD2	TRBJ2-1	TRBV4-3	NA	TGCGCCAGCAGCCAAGCGGGGGGGGGCGGGAGGAGGTATGAGCAGTTCTTC	CASSQAGGGGRRYEQFF
NA	TRBJ2-7	TRBV4-2	few	TGTGCCAGCAGCCAAGATACGACGGGAGTCTTCTACGAGCAGTACTTC	CASSQDTTGVFYEQYF
TRBD1	TRBJ1-1	TRBV5-1	NA	TGCGCCAGCAGCCCAGGGGGCACCGCGAACACTGAAGCTTTCTTT	CASSPGGTANTEAFF
TRBD2	TRBJ2-1	TRBV27	NA	TGTGCCAGCAGCGAAGGGACTAGCGGGCCTGAGAGCTCCTACAATGAGCAGTTCTTC	CASSEGTSGPESSYNEQFF
TRBD1	TRBJ1-2	TRBV27	few	TGTGCCAGCAGTTTTAGAGGACAGGGTGGCTTGGGCTATGGCTACACCTTC	CASSFRGQGGLGYGYTF
NA	TRBJ2-1	TRBV11-2	few	TGTGCCAGCAGGCCTTTTCGGGAGATGCGGAATGAGCAGTTCTTC	CASRPFREMRNEQFF
NA	TRBJ2-3	TRBV7-8	once	TGTGCCAGCAGCCGAGAGAGGGATCGAGGCACAGATACGCAGTATTTT	CASSRERDRGTDTQYF
NA	TRBJ2-2	TRBV7-9	NA	TGTGCCAGCAGCTTAGGGTCAGGGAACACCGGGGAGCTGTTTTTT	CASSLGSGNTGELFF
TRBD2	TRBJ2-7	TRBV19	NA	TGTGCCAGTAGGCCTAGCGGGAGTAACTACGAGCAGTACTTC	CASRPSGSNYEQYF
NA	TRBJ1-3	TRBV6-5	NA	TGTGCCAGCAGTTACGGCGGGTTCAACTCTGGAAACACCATATATTTT	CASSYGGFNSGNTIYF
NA	TRBJ1-1	TRBV7-8	NA	TGTGCCAGCAGCGGGGCCTACACCGCGAAGACTGAAGCTTTCTTT	CASSGAYTAKTEAFF
TRBD1	TRBJ2-7	TRBV29-1	NA	TGCAGCGTTGAAGGACAGGGCTCTACCTACGAGCAGTACTTC	CSVEGQGSTYEQYF
TRBD2	TRBJ2-1	TRBV5-4	NA	TGTGCCAGCAGCTTTCCGGGTAGCGGGAGAAATGAGCAGTTCTTC	CASSFPGSGRNEQFF
TRBD2	TRBJ2-7	TRBV27	few	TGTGCCAGCAGTCCATCGGGGGGGTCCTACGAGCAGTACTTC	CASSPSGGSYEQYF
TRBD2	TRBJ2-1	TRBV4-3	NA	TGCGCCAGCAGCCTGGGACTAGCGGGAGGCTTTGATGAGCAGTTCTTC	CASSLGLAGGFDEQFF
NA	TRBJ2-1	TRBV5-1	once	TGCGCCAGCAGCTTGGTAATTAGCCACAATGAGCAGTTCTTC	CASSLVISHNEQFF
TRBD2	TRBJ2-7	TRBV2	NA	TGTGCCAGCAGTGAAGCAGGGAGGGATGTGATGTACTTC	CASSEAGRDVMYF
NA	TRBJ2-7	TRBV2	NA	TGTGCCAGCAGTGGCGGGGCAGGACCAATCCGGATCTACGAGCAGTACTTC	CASSGGAGPIRIYEQYF
TRBD2	TRBJ2-1	TRBV27	NA	TGTGCCAGCAGCCTCGTAGGACTAGCGGGAGAGGGTGAGCAGTTCTTC	CASSLVGLAGEGEQFF
NA	TRBJ1-2	TRBV28	NA	TGTGCCAGCAGAAACTCCGAGGGCTACACCTTC	CASRNSEGYTF
TRBD2	TRBJ2-1	TRBV27	once	TGTGCCAGCAGTTTACTAGCGGGAGGGTCTGAGCAGTTCTTC	CASSLLAGGSEQFF
NA	TRBJ2-6	TRBV10-3	NA	TGTGCCATCGGCCCGCGGACAGAAGCCTCTGGGGCCAACGTCCTGACTTTC	CAIGPRTEASGANVLTF
TRBD1	TRBJ2-7	TRBV18	NA	TGTGCCAGCTCACCAGAACAGGGGGCAAGCGAGCAGTACTTC	CASSPEQGASEQYF
TRBD1	TRBJ2-1	TRBV6-1	once	TGTGCCAGCAGTGAAATGAGGGGGCAGGGCAATGAGCAGTTCTTC	CASSEMRGQGNEQFF
TRBD1	TRBJ2-2	TRBV7-6	NA	TGTGCCAGCAGCCGAACCTCGGGACAGGGGACCGGGGAGCTGTTTTTT	CASSRTSGQGTGELFF